Shown below are 10 T cell receptor beta chains from a single sample sequenced in a study of beta chain features in type 1 diabetes. Investigators reverse transcribed all isolated RNA, so they sequenced expressed TCRB transcripts. Sequencing used immunoSEQ multiplex PCR; TCRdb keeps in-frame clones, though not all of them. Among roughly 400,000 clones listed, more than 11% were seen once. Sequenced: naive CD4+ T cells from blood. The receptors were sampled from a man younger than 45 in good health.

The chain is built from TRBV9 and TRBJ2-1; D not resolved. The V and J ends lost 0 bases and 0 bases respectively, with 16 bases between them. Germline V gene data show CDR1 as SGDLS and CDR2 as YYNGEE. This CDR3 comprises 18 residues. The CDR3 region has the DNA TGTGCCAGCAGCGTAGAAATAGGTTTCTTTAGCTCCTACAATGAGCAGTTCTTC. Translation: CASSVEIGFFSSYNEQFF.

The table lists this clone with a few counts. V usage is TRBV7-9 and J usage is TRBJ2-3; no reliable D call. Germline V CDR1 and CDR2: SEHNR, FQNEAQ (reference sequence). The CDR3 has 11 amino acids. Between the trimmed V and J ends, which lost 5 bases and 7 bases, there was a span of 7 bases. This chain's CDR3 is CASSPGNTQYF. For the CDR3, the DNA is TGTGCCAGCAGCCCTGGTAATACGCAGTATTTT.

This clone was detected a few times. The rearrangement joins TRBV5-6 to TRBJ2-3; D is undetermined. Germline values: CDR1 SGHDT, CDR2 YYEEEE. V was trimmed by 1 base and J by 0 bases, leaving 12 bases between them. This CDR3 contains 16 residues. The CDR3 spells CASSLYLTTSTDTQYF. In DNA, the CDR3 is TGTGCCAGCAGCTTGTATCTGACAACTAGCACAGATACGCAGTATTTT. Based on the CDR3 plus reference TRBV5-6 and TRBJ2-3, the full variable domain is DAGVTQSPTHLIKTRGQQVTLRCSPKSGHDTVSWYQQALGQGPQFIFQYYEEEERQRGNFPDRFSGHQFPNYSSELNVNALLLGDSALYLCASSLYLTTSTDTQYFGPGTRLTVL.

This chain connects TRBV5-1 to TRBJ2-7, with D perhaps given as TRBD1 or TRBD2 (5 bases each). V lost 5 bases and J 6 bases, leaving 12 bases between the germline ends. Germline V gene data show CDR1 as SGHRS and CDR2 as YFSETQ. CDR3 length equals 12 residues. The CDR3 DNA follows: TGCGCCAGCAGACGTGGGGGTGCCGAGCAGTACTTC. Protein sequence: CASRRGGAEQYF.

V usage is TRBV5-1 and J usage is TRBJ2-1; D possibly corresponds to TRBD2 (6 bases). The CDR3 contains 15 residues. Trimming took 1 base from V and 0 from J, leaving 8 bases between them. Germline lookup yields CDR1 SGHRS and CDR2 YFSETQ. The CDR3 is CASSLPAGSYNEQFF. The DNA for the CDR3 is TGCGCCAGCAGCTTGCCAGCGGGCTCCTACAATGAGCAGTTCTTC.

The V and J genes are TRBV5-1 and TRBJ2-7, with D perhaps given as TRBD1 or TRBD2 (5 bases each). From germline, CDR1 is SGHRS and CDR2 YFSETQ. V gave up 5 bases and J gave up 2 bases, with 14 bases separating them. The CDR3 loop spans 14 amino acids. The CDR3 DNA follows: TGCGCCAGCAGACAGGCTGCCGGGACCTACGAGCAGTACGTC. Translated, it gives CASRQAAGTYEQYV.

This clone was found a few times. The chain carries TRBV4-1 and TRBJ2-3; D remains ambiguous. The CDR3 is made up of 14 amino acids. The germline gives CDR1 MGHRA, CDR2 YSYEKL. The germline V and J ends were trimmed by 0 bases and 4 bases, with 8 bases remaining between them. The CDR3 loop is CASSQEHLADTQYF. As DNA, the CDR3 is TGCGCCAGCAGCCAAGAGCATCTGGCAGATACGCAGTATTTT.

V gene TRBV5-1 combines with J gene TRBJ2-4; no reliable D call. The germline V gene has CDR1 SGHRS and CDR2 YFSETQ. There are 14 residues in the CDR3. V lost 0 bases and J 2 bases, leaving 6 bases between the germline ends. The chain's CDR3 is CASSLASTKNIQYF. The CDR3 nucleotides are TGCGCCAGCAGCTTGGCCTCTACCAAAAACATTCAGTACTTC.

The chain carries TRBV11-2 and TRBJ2-7, with TRBD1 as a possible D gene (6 bases). The CDR3 runs to 14 residues. Germline-derived CDR1 and CDR2 are SGHAT and FQNNGV. Trimming pared 2 bases from V and 3 bases from J, leaving 11 bases between. The CDR3 spells CASSLTQGNYEQYV. The CDR3 bases are TGTGCCAGCAGCTTAACCCAGGGGAACTACGAGCAGTACGTC.

This clone came up a few times. The gene calls are TRBV13 and TRBJ2-5; tentative D call: TRBD1 (6 bases). The CDR3 covers 13 residues. The germline V gene has CDR1 PRHDT and CDR2 FYEKMQ (reference sequence). V gave up 3 bases and J gave up 5 bases, with 10 bases separating them. The CDR3 DNA reads TGTGCCAGCAGCTTGTGGGGGCAGGAGACCCAGTACTTC. Translation gives CASSLWGQETQYF.